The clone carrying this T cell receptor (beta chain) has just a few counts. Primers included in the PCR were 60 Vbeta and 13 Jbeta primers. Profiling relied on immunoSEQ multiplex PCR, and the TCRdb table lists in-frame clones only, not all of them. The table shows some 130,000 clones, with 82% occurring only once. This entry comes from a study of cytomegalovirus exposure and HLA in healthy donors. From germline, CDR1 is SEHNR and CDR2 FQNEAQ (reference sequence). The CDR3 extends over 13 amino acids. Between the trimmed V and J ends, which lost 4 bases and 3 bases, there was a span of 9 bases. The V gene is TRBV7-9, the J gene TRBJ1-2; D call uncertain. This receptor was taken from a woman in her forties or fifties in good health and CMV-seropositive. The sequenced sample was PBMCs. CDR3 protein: CASSSTHYYGYTF. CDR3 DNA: TGTGCCAGCAGCTCCACTCACTACTATGGCTACACCTTC.